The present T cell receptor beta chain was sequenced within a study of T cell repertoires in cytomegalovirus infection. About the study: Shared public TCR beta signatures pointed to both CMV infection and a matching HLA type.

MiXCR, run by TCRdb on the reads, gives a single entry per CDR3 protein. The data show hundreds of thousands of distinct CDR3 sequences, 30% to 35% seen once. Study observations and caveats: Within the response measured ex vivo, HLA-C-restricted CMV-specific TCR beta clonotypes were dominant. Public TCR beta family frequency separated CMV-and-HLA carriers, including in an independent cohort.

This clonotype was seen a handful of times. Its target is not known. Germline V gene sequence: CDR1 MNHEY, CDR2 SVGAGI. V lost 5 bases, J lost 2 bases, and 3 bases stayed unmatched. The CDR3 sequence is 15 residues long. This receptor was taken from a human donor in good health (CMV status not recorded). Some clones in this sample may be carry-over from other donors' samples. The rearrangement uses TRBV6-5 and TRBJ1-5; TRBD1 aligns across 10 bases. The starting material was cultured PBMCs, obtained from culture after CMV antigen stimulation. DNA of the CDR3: TGTGCCAGCAGTAAGACAGGGGGCGGCAATCAGCCCCAGCATTTT. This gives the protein CASSKTGGGNQPQHF.